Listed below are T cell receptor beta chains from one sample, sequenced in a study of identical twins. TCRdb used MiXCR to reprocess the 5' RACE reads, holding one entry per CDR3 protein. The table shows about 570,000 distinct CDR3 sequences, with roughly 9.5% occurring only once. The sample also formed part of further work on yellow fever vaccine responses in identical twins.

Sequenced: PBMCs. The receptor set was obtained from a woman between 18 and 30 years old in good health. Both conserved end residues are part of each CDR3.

CDR3 protein: CASSQDTPYEQYF
CDR3 length: 13
V gene: TRBV3-1

CDR3 protein: CASMGGISYEQYF
CDR3 length: 13
V gene: TRBV6-1

CDR3 protein: CASSYVAGQGIVNEQFF
CDR3 length: 17
V gene: TRBV6-2/TRBV6-3

CDR3 protein: CSVRLGEQYF
CDR3 length: 10
V gene: TRBV29-1

CDR3 protein: CSARGQDNSPLHF
CDR3 length: 13
V gene: TRBV20-1

CDR3 protein: CASSLSDRVETQYF
CDR3 length: 14
V gene: TRBV7-8

CDR3 protein: CASSPRREGGEQFF
CDR3 length: 14
V gene: TRBV18

CDR3 protein: CASSWTTGANSYEQYF
CDR3 length: 16
V gene: TRBV5-1

CDR3 protein: CSAPLSTGLAGGGEIWDF
CDR3 length: 18
V gene: TRBV20-1

CDR3 protein: CASSPRTSGGVETQYF
CDR3 length: 16
V gene: TRBV12-3/TRBV12-4